The present TCR beta chain was sequenced within a study of CD8+ T cells in alopecia areata. Study-wide context: The protocol delivered tofacitinib for 6 to 18 months, then withdrew it for 6 months.

Specified treatment: oral pan-JAK inhibitor, 5-10 mg twice daily. Following extraction, RNA underwent reverse transcription to cDNA, which served as the sequencing template. Assay used: immunoSEQ multiplex PCR; TCRdb lists only in-frame clones, some missing. The repertoire includes more than 200,000 clones, more than 60% of them detected once, and 0.95% to 1.5% sits in the top ten. Study-wide results and limits: One nonresponder makes the tie between baseline CD8+ expansion and response uncertain. Among the 100 top clones, expanded CD8+ clones, like scalp clonality, were significantly decreased by tofacitinib. Lesional scalp displayed greater clonality than normal scalp, most notably in alopecia totalis/universalis.

About this clone itself: Its antigen is not known.

Sequenced here: CD4+ T cells sorted from blood, sampled around week 42, from a patient treated with tofacitinib. This sequence was found in a human donor with alopecia areata.

This CDR3 reads CAEEGYGYTF. DNA for the CDR3: TGCGCGGAGGAAGGGTATGGCTACACCTTC. This rearrangement joins TRBV23-1 to TRBJ1-2; the D is unclear. TRBV23-1 is an ORF for which the function is uncertain. CDR3 length equals 10 residues.